Following are 22 T cell receptor beta chains from one sample sequenced in a study of OX40 agonist ivuxolimab in advanced cancers. The assay was immunoSEQ multiplex PCR, and TCRdb's table has in-frame clones only and misses some. This repertoire shows over 85,000 clones, approximately 89% found once; its top ten account for 0.27%. This specimen consisted of CD4+ or CD8+ T cells sorted from blood, obtained in a trial of the OX40 agonist ivuxolimab. The source is an adult with an advanced solid tumor such as melanoma, head and neck, liver or kidney cancer.

The J gene is TRBJ1-4, the V gene TRBV5-1; maybe TRBD1 (5 bases). The CDR3 has 14 residues. Germline assignment: CDR1 SGHRS and CDR2 YFSETQ. Trimming removed 2 bases from V and 8 bases from J, with 13 bases in between. The CDR3, as DNA: TGCGCCAGCAGCTTAAGGGGCCGAGAAGAAAAACTGTTTTTT. Its translation: CASSLRGREEKLFF.

This chain uses TRBV5-4 with TRBJ1-2; D ambiguous. Germline-derived CDR1 and CDR2 are SGHNT and YYREEE (reference sequence). CDR3 length: 12 residues. Trimming shortened V by 1 base and J by 8 bases, and 9 bases separated the two germline ends. The chain's CDR3 is CASSLRVGGYTF. The CDR3 nucleotides read TGTGCCAGCAGCTTGCGCGTCGGCGGCTACACCTTC.

The chain links TRBV23-1 to TRBJ2-3; a weak D match, TRBD1 (6 bases). TRBV23-1 is an ORF, and what it does is uncertain. The CDR3 is 17 residues long. The V gene lost 2 bases and the J gene lost 0 bases, with 15 bases spanning the gap. This chain's CDR3 is CASSQKYRAPSTDTQYF. The CDR3 DNA reads TGCGCCAGCAGTCAAAAGTACAGGGCGCCTAGCACAGATACGCAGTATTTT.

The chain couples TRBV4-1 to TRBJ1-5; no firm D call. Deletions cut 1 base from V and 2 bases from J, with 6 bases between. The CDR3 is 14 residues long. Germline CDR1 and CDR2: MGHRA and YSYEKL. The CDR3 region has the DNA TGCGCCAGCAGCCAAGGGGATGGCAATCAGCCCCAGCATTTT. Protein sequence: CASSQGDGNQPQHF.

The chain is built from TRBV2 and TRBJ1-2; D may be TRBD1 (6 bases). Germline CDR1 is SNHLY and CDR2 is FYNNEI. V gave up 7 bases and J gave up 6 bases, with 12 bases separating them. This CDR3 spans 12 amino acids. DNA for the CDR3: TGTGCCAGCAACCCGGGGGGCGATGGCTACACCTTC. This translates into CASNPGGDGYTF.

This clone was found a few times. V usage is TRBV5-6 and J usage is TRBJ2-1; weak D call: TRBD1 (6 bases). Trimming removed 1 base from V and 6 bases from J, with 14 bases in between. This CDR3 region has 15 residues. The germline V gene has CDR1 SGHDT and CDR2 YYEEEE. CDR3 in DNA: TGTGCCAGCAGCTTGTCGGACACAGGGATCAATGAGCAGTTCTTC. It codes for CASSLSDTGINEQFF.

The chain links TRBV29-1 to TRBJ1-2; the D gene is possibly TRBD1 (5 bases). The germline gives CDR1 SQVTM, CDR2 ANQGSEA. Trimming removed 2 bases from V and 4 bases from J, with 14 bases in between. The CDR3 spans 14 residues. This CDR3 is CSVELGQGVYGYTF. DNA of the CDR3: TGCAGCGTTGAATTGGGCCAGGGCGTCTATGGCTACACCTTC.

The rearrangement links TRBV18 to TRBJ2-6; D call uncertain. CDR3 length: 15 residues. V gave up 2 bases and J gave up 2 bases, with 7 bases separating them. Germline CDR1 is KGHSH and CDR2 is LQKENI. CDR3 amino acids: CASSPNTAGANVLTF. CDR3 DNA sequence: TGTGCCAGCTCACCAAATACAGCTGGGGCCAACGTCCTGACTTTC.

The J gene is TRBJ2-3, the V gene TRBV27; D call uncertain. The germline V and J ends were trimmed by 3 bases and 2 bases, with 6 bases remaining between them. This CDR3 region has 13 residues. Germline CDR1 is MNHEY and CDR2 is SMNVEV (reference sequence). The CDR3 sequence: CASSFAYTDTQYF. The DNA for the CDR3 is TGTGCCAGCAGTTTTGCTTACACAGATACGCAGTATTTT.

This clone was seen a handful of times. This chain uses TRBV30 with TRBJ1-2; unclear D gene. CDR3 length: 11 amino acids. V gave up 5 bases and J gave up 1 base, with 5 bases separating them. Germline V gene lookup returns CDR1 GTSNPN and CDR2 SVGIG (reference sequence). The CDR3 DNA reads TGTGCCTGGGCAGATAACTATGGCTACACCTTC. This translates into CAWADNYGYTF.

The chain recombines TRBV2 with TRBJ1-5; D is possibly TRBD1 (5 bases). V gave up 2 bases and J gave up 6 bases, with 14 bases separating them. The length of the CDR3 is 15 residues. The germline V gene has CDR1 SNHLY and CDR2 FYNNEI. The CDR3: CASSELQGEGQPQHF. CDR3 nucleotide sequence: TGTGCCAGCAGTGAATTGCAGGGCGAAGGTCAGCCCCAGCATTTT.

The V and J genes are TRBV30 and TRBJ1-2; maybe TRBD1 (5 bases). The germline V and J ends were trimmed by 2 bases and 6 bases, with 22 bases remaining between them. CDR1 is GTSNPN, CDR2 SVGIG, per germline (reference sequence). The CDR3 contains 16 residues. Here the CDR3 DNA reads TGTGCCTGGAGTAGAGACTCGCTGGGAAGGGGAAATGGCTACACCTTC. Translating it yields CAWSRDSLGRGNGYTF.

The V and J genes are TRBV9 and TRBJ2-5; D unclear. The germline V gene has CDR1 SGDLS and CDR2 YYNGEE. The CDR3 spans 14 residues. V lost 0 bases and J 4 bases, leaving 10 bases between the germline ends. CDR3 region: CASSVGPLAETQYF. The CDR3 nucleotides are TGTGCCAGCAGCGTAGGTCCCTTGGCAGAGACCCAGTACTTC. The full variable domain, with the rest looked up from reference TRBV9 and TRBJ2-5, is DSGVTQTPKHLITATGQRVTLRCSPRSGDLSVYWYQQSLDQGLQFLIQYYNGEERAKGNILERFSAQQFPDLHSELNLSSLELGDSALYFCASSVGPLAETQYFGPGTRLLVL.

The V call is TRBV27, the J call TRBJ1-1; D remains unclear. V shed 5 bases and J shed 1 base, with 11 bases lying between them. Germline CDR1 is MNHEY and CDR2 is SMNVEV (reference sequence). The CDR3 contains 14 residues. The CDR3 protein is CASSLRVSNTEAFF. CDR3 DNA sequence: TGTGCCAGCAGTCTAAGGGTTTCGAACACTGAAGCTTTCTTT.

This chain links TRBV5-4 with TRBJ2-7; possibly TRBD1 for D (5 bases). The CDR3 covers 15 residues. From germline, CDR1 is SGHNT and CDR2 YYREEE (reference sequence). The V gene lost 0 bases and the J gene lost 2 bases, with 12 bases spanning the gap. The CDR3 reads CASSLGQGKTYEQYF. CDR3 bases: TGTGCCAGCAGCTTGGGCCAGGGAAAAACCTACGAGCAGTACTTC.

This clone appeared a few times. This chain connects TRBV5-1 to TRBJ1-4, with D possibly matching TRBD1 (6 bases). This CDR3 comprises 15 residues. Germline V gene data show CDR1 as SGHRS and CDR2 as YFSETQ. With 6 bases removed from V and 4 bases from J, the gap between germline ends came to 16 bases. The CDR3 loop reads CASTGDGRGNEKLFF. DNA of the CDR3: TGCGCCAGCACCGGGGATGGCAGGGGTAATGAAAAACTGTTTTTT.

The chain couples TRBV5-1 to TRBJ2-3; 7 nucleotides agree with TRBD1. V lost 4 bases, J lost 6 bases, and 14 bases stayed unmatched. CDR1 and CDR2 from the germline V gene are SGHRS and YFSETQ. CDR3 length: 16 residues. This CDR3 is CASSGGGTDGADTQYF. Here the CDR3 DNA reads TGCGCCAGCAGCGGGGGTGGGACAGACGGAGCGGATACGCAGTATTTT.

The chain links TRBV7-2 to TRBJ2-7; tentatively, D is TRBD1 (6 bases). The J call may not be correct, given that the DNA end is closer to TRBJ2-5. The CDR3 totals 17 residues. In germline, CDR1 is SGHTA, CDR2 FQGNSA. The chain's CDR3 is CASSRGGLAGRIETQYF. Here the CDR3 DNA reads TGTGCCAGCAGTCGTGGGGGCCTGGCAGGCCGGATAGAGACCCAGTACTTC.

The V call is TRBV7-2, the J call TRBJ2-1; TRBD2 aligns across 10 bases. CDR3 size: 15 residues. After removal of 1 base from V and 10 bases from J, the junction contained 7 bases not matched to a gene. CDR1 and CDR2 from the germline V gene are SGHTA and FQGNSA. In DNA form, the CDR3 reads TGTGCCAGCAGCTTAGTCCCTAGCGGGAGATGGGAGCAGTTCTTC. Translated: CASSLVPSGRWEQFF.

The chain combines TRBV9 with TRBJ1-4; TRBD1 agrees at 10 bases. With V trimmed by 4 bases and J by 6 bases, 6 bases remained unmatched. This CDR3 comprises 15 residues. Germline V lookup: CDR1 SGDLS, CDR2 YYNGEE. CDR3 bases: TGTGCCAGCAGCTCCCCGGACAGGGGGGATGAAAAACTGTTTTTT. This gives the protein CASSSPDRGDEKLFF.

This rearrangement joins TRBV4-3 to TRBJ2-1, with TRBD2 matching 9 bases. This CDR3 has 16 amino acids. V shed 0 bases and J 4 bases; nucleotides not matched to a gene: 4. Germline V gives CDR1 LGHNA, CDR2 YSLEER. The DNA for the CDR3 is TGCGCCAGCAGCCAAGAGCCTAGCGGGGTATACAATGAGCAGTTCTTC. It specifies CASSQEPSGVYNEQFF.

This CDR3 reads CASSLRGDANYGYTF. CDR3 in DNA: TGTGCCAGCAGCTTAAGAGGGGATGCTAACTATGGCTACACCTTC. This chain uses TRBV7-3 with TRBJ1-2; D is possibly TRBD1 (5 bases). The germline gives CDR1 SGHTA, CDR2 FQGTGA. This CDR3 is built from 15 residues. Between the trimmed V and J ends, which lost 1 base and 0 bases, there was a span of 9 bases.